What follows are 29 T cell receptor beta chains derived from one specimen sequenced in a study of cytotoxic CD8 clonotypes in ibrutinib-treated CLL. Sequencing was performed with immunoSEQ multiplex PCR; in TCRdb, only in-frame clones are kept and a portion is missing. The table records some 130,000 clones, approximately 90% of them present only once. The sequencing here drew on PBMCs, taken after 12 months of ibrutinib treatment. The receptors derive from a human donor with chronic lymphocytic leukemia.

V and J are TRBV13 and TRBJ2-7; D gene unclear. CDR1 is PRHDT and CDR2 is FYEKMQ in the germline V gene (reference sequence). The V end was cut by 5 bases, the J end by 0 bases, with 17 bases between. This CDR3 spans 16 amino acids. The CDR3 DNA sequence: TGTGCCAGCAGCCCAGGAAGTGGCTCAGTCTCCTACGAGCAGTACTTC. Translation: CASSPGSGSVSYEQYF.

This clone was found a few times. CDR3 protein: CASSVVNTDTQYF. CDR3 DNA sequence: TGTGCCAGCAGCGTAGTTAACACAGATACGCAGTATTTT. This chain connects TRBV9 to TRBJ2-3; no reliable D call. The V end lost 0 bases, the J end lost 2 bases, and 4 bases lay between the germline ends. CDR1 and CDR2 (germline): SGDLS, YYNGEE. The CDR3 runs 13 residues.

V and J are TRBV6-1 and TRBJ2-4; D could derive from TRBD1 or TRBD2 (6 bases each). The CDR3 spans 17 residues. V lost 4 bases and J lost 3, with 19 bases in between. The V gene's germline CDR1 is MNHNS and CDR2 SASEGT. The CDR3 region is CASSVHGGASGKNIQYF. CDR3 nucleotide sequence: TGTGCCAGCAGTGTACACGGGGGCGCGAGTGGCAAAAACATTCAGTACTTC.

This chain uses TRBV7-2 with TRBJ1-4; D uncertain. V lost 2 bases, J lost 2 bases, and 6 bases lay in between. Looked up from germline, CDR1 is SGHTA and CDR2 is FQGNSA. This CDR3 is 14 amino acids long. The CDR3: CASSLSITNEKLFF. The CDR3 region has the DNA TGTGCCAGCAGCTTATCTATTACTAATGAAAAACTGTTTTTT.

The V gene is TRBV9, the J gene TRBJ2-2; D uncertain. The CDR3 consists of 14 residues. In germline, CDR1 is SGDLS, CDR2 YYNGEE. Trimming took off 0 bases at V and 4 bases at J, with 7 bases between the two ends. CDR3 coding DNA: TGTGCCAGCAGCGTAGTTAAGGGCACCGGGGAGCTGTTTTTT. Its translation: CASSVVKGTGELFF.

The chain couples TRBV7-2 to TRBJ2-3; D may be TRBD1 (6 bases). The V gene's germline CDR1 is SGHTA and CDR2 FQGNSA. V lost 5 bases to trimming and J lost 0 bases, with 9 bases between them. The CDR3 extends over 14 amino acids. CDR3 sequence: CASSPGQSTDTQYF. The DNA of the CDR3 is TGTGCCAGCAGCCCCGGACAGAGCACAGATACGCAGTATTTT.

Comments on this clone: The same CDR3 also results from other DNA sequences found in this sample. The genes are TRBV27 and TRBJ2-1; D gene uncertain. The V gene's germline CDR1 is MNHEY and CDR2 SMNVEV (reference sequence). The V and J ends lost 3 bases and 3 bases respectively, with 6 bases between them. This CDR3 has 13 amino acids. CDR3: CASSFSLYNEQFF. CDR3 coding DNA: TGTGCCAGCAGTTTTAGTCTCTACAATGAGCAGTTCTTC.

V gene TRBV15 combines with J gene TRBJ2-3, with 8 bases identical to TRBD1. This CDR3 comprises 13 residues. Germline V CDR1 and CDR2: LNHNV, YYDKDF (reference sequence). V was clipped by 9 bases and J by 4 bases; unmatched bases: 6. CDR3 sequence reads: CATGQGRADTQYF. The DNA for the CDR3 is TGTGCCACTGGACAGGGTCGGGCAGATACGCAGTATTTT.

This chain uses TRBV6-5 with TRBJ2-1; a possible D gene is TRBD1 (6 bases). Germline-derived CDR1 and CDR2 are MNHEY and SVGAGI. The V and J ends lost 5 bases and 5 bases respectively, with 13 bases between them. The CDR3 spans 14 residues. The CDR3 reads CASSKGVLHNEQFF. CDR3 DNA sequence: TGTGCCAGCAGTAAGGGGGTCCTCCACAATGAGCAGTTCTTC.

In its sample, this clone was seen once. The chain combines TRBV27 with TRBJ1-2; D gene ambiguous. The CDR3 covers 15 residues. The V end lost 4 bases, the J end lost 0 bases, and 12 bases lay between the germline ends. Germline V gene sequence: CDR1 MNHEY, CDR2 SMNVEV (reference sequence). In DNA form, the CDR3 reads TGTGCCAGCAGTTCCCGAGACATGGCTAACTATGGCTACACCTTC. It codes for CASSSRDMANYGYTF.

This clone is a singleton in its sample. The CDR3 region is CASSLRSSGSYNEQFF. The CDR3, as DNA: TGTGCCAGCAGCTTAAGGTCTAGCGGGAGCTACAATGAGCAGTTCTTC. This chain joins TRBV7-3 and TRBJ2-1, with TRBD2 identical over 10 bases. V shed 1 base, J shed 3 bases, and the junction held 3 bases outside the gene matches. From germline, CDR1 is SGHTA and CDR2 FQGTGA. CDR3 length equals 16 residues.

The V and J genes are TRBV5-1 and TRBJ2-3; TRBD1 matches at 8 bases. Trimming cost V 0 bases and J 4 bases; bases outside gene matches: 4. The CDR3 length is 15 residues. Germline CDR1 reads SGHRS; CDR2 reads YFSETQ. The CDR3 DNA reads TGCGCCAGCAGCTTGGAAGGGACAGGCGCAGATACGCAGTATTTT. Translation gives CASSLEGTGADTQYF.

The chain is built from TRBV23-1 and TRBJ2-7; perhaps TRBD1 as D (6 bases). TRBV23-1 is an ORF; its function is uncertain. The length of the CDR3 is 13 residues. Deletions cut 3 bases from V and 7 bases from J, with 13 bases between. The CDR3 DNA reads TGCGCCAGCAGTCACATCACAGGGAAGGAGCAGTACTTC. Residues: CASSHITGKEQYF.

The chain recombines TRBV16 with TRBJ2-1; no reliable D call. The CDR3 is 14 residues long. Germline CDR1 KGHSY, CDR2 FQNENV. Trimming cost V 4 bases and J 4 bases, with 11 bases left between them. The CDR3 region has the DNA TGTGCCAGCAGCCCGGCTACAGTTTACAATGAGCAGTTCTTC. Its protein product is CASSPATVYNEQFF.

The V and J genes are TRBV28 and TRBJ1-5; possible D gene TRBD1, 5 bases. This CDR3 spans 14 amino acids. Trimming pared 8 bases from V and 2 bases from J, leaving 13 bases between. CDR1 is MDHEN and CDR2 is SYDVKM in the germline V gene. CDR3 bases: TGTGCCAGCGAAGACCAGGGTCGCAATCAGCCCCAGCATTTT. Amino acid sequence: CASEDQGRNQPQHF.

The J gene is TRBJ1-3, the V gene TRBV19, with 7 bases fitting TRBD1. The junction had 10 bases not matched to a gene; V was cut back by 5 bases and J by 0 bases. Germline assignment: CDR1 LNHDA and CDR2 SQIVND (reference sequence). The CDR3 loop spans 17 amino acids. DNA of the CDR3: TGTGCCAGTAGTGCATACTGGGACAGCGACTCTGGAAACACCATATATTTT. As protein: CASSAYWDSDSGNTIYF.

Written as DNA, the CDR3 is TGCAGCGTTCACCAGGGACCGGGCACTGAAGCTTTCTTT. Its protein product is CSVHQGPGTEAFF. The J gene is TRBJ1-1, the V gene TRBV29-1; tentatively, D is TRBD1 (5 bases). CDR3 length: 13 amino acids. Germline-derived CDR1 and CDR2 are SQVTM and ANQGSEA. Trimming took off 5 bases at V and 4 bases at J, with 14 bases between the two ends. Full variable domain (remainder filled in from reference TRBV29-1 and TRBJ1-1): SAVISQKPSRDICQRGTSLTIQCQVDSQVTMMFWYRQQPGQSLTLIATANQGSEATYESGFVIDKFPISRPNLTFSTLTVSNMSPEDSSIYLCSVHQGPGTEAFFGQGTRLTVV.

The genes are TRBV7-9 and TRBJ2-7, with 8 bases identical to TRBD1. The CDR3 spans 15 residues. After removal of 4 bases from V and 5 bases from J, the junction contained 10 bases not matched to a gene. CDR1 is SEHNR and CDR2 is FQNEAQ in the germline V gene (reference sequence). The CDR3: CASSSRRAGGHEQYF. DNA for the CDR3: TGTGCCAGCAGCTCCCGGCGCGCAGGGGGCCACGAGCAGTACTTC. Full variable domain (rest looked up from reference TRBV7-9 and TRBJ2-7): DTGVSQNPRHKITKRGQNVTFRCDPISEHNRLYWYRQTLGQGPEFLTYFQNEAQLEKSRLLSDRFSAERPKGSFSTLEIQRTEQGDSAMYLCASSSRRAGGHEQYFGPGTRLTVT.

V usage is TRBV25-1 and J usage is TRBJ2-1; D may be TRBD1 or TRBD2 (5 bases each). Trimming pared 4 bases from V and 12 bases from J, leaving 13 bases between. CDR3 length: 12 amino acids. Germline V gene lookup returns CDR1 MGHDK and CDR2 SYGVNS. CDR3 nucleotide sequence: TGTGCCAGCAGTGCTCCATCTGGGGGGCAGTTCTTC. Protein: CASSAPSGGQFF.

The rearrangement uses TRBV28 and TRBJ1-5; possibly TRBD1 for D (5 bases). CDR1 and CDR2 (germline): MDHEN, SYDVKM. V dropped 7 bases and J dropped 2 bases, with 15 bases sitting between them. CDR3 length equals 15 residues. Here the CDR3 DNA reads TGTGCCAGCAACAACGGGGGGTTGGGCAATCAGCCCCAGCATTTT. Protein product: CASNNGGLGNQPQHF.

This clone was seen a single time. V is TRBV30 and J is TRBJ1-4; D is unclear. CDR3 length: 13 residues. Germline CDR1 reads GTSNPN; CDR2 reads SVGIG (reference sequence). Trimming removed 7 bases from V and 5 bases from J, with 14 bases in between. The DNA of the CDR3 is TGTGCCTCCGTGCCATCGGGGAATGAAAAACTGTTTTTT. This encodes CASVPSGNEKLFF.

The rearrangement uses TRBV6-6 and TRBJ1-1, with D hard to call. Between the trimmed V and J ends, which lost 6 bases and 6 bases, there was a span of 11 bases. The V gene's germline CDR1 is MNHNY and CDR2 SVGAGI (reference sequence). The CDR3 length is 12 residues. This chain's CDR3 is CASSIMPPEAFF. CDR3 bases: TGTGCCAGCAGCATCATGCCCCCTGAAGCTTTCTTT.

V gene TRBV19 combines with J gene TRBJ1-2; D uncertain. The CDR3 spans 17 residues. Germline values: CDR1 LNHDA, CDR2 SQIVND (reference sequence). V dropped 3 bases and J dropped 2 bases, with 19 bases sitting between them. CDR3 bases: TGTGCCAGTAGTATGGTCACGACGTATCTTAGCAACTATGGCTACACCTTC. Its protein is CASSMVTTYLSNYGYTF.

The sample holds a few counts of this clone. The CDR3 coding sequence is TGTGCCAGCAGTCTGGACGGCCTCTATGGCTACACCTTC. Amino acid sequence: CASSLDGLYGYTF. This chain links TRBV9 with TRBJ1-2; D unclear. The CDR3 is 13 residues long. Germline CDR1 and CDR2: SGDLS and YYNGEE. V lost 5 bases to trimming and J lost 4 bases, with 12 bases between them.

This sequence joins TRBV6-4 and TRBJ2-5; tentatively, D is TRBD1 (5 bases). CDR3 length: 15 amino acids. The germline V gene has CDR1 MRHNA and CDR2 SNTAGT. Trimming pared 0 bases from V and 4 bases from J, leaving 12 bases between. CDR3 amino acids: CASSDSGTGRETQYF. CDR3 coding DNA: TGTGCCAGCAGTGACTCAGGAACAGGACGAGAGACCCAGTACTTC.

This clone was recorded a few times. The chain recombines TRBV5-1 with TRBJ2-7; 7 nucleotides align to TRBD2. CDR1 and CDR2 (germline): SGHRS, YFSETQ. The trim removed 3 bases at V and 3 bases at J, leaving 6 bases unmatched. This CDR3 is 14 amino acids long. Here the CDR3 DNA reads TGCGCCAGCAGCTCGGGACTAAGCGTCTACGAGCAGTACTTC. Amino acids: CASSSGLSVYEQYF. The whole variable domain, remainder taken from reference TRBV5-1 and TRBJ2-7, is KAGVTQTPRYLIKTRGQQVTLSCSPISGHRSVSWYQQTPGQGLQFLFEYFSETQRNKGNFPGRFSGRQFSNSRSEMNVSTLELGDSALYLCASSSGLSVYEQYFGPGTRLTVT.

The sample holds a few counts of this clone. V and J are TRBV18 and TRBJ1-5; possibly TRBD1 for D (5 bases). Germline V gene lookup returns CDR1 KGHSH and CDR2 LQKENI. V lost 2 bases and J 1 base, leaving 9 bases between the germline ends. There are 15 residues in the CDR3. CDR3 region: CASSPGTESNQPQHF. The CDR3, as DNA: TGTGCCAGCTCACCAGGGACCGAAAGCAATCAGCCCCAGCATTTT.

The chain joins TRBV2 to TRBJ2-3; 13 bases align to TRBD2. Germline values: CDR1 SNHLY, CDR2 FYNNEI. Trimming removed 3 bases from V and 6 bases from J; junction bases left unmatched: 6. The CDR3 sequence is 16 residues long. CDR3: CASSDGLAGEVDTQYF. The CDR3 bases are TGTGCCAGCAGTGACGGACTAGCGGGAGAGGTGGATACGCAGTATTTT.

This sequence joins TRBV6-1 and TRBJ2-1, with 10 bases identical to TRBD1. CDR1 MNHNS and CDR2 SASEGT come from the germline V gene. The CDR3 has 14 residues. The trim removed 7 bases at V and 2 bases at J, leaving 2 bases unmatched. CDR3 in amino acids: CASTDRGPYNEQFF. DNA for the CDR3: TGTGCCAGCACCGACAGGGGGCCCTACAATGAGCAGTTCTTC.